This passage covers 21 T cell receptor beta chains from one sample sequenced in a study of blood T cell repertoires in COVID-19. The data were produced by immunoSEQ multiplex PCR, yet TCRdb's version contains in-frame clones alone and is incomplete. The sample records fewer than 35,000 clones, around 90% being singletons. Sample: peripheral blood. The receptors shown here come from a man in his 60s with active COVID-19.

The genes are TRBV7-9 and TRBJ2-7; 7 bases fit TRBD1. Trimming took 4 bases from V and 3 from J; bases not matched to a gene: 9. Looked up from germline, CDR1 is SEHNR and CDR2 is FQNEAQ (reference sequence). CDR3 length: 15 amino acids. The CDR3 nucleotides are TGTGCCAGCAGCTCAACTGGGGACAGAAGCTACGAGCAGTACTTC. Translation: CASSSTGDRSYEQYF.

The gene calls are TRBV7-9 and TRBJ2-2, with TRBD1 as a possible D gene (5 bases). CDR1 and CDR2 from the germline V gene are SEHNR and FQNEAQ (reference sequence). V was clipped by 9 bases and J by 0 bases, with 8 bases between them. The CDR3 runs to 13 residues. This CDR3 reads CARTVANTGELFF. CDR3 nucleotide sequence: TGTGCCAGGACAGTCGCGAACACCGGGGAGCTGTTTTTT.

V gene TRBV6-2 or TRBV6-3 combines with J gene TRBJ1-1; D is uncertain. Trimming removed 0 bases at V and 8 bases at J, with 16 bases between. The CDR3 consists of 15 residues. Germline CDR1 is MNHEY and CDR2 is SVGEGT. This CDR3 reads CASSYSEASTGEAFF. CDR3 nucleotide sequence: TGTGCCAGCAGTTACTCCGAAGCCTCGACGGGGGAAGCTTTCTTT.

V and J are TRBV7-6 and TRBJ1-3; maybe TRBD1 (5 bases). The CDR3 loop spans 12 amino acids. V dropped 5 bases and J dropped 4 bases, with 6 bases sitting between them. From germline, CDR1 is SGHVS and CDR2 FNYEAQ. The CDR3 coding sequence is TGTGCCAGCAGCGGGGGGGGAAACACCATATATTTT. Its translation is CASSGGGNTIYF.

This clone was recorded once. This sequence joins TRBV19 and TRBJ2-5; 7 bases fit TRBD1. This CDR3 spans 14 amino acids. The V gene end was trimmed by 6 bases and the J gene end by 0 bases; junction bases not matched to a gene: 4. Germline CDR1 and CDR2: LNHDA and SQIVND (reference sequence). This chain's CDR3 is CASSPTGNQETQYF. For the CDR3, the DNA is TGTGCCAGTAGCCCGACAGGGAACCAAGAGACCCAGTACTTC.

This rearrangement joins TRBV11-2 to TRBJ1-3, with D hard to call. Trimming shortened V by 5 bases and J by 4 bases, and 12 bases separated the two germline ends. Germline lookup yields CDR1 SGHAT and CDR2 FQNNGV. The CDR3 runs 14 residues. The CDR3 protein is CASSPRLGGNTIYF. For the CDR3, the DNA is TGTGCCAGCAGCCCAAGACTAGGCGGAAACACCATATATTTT.

The V and J genes are TRBV3-1 (or the pseudogene TRBV3-2) and TRBJ1-2; 9 bases map to TRBD1. Germline V lookup: CDR1 LGHDT, CDR2 YNNKEL (reference sequence). The CDR3 length is 15 residues. The junction had 7 bases not matched to a gene; V was cut back by 4 bases and J by 4 bases. DNA for the CDR3: TGTGCCAGCAGCCTGACAGGGGGAGGAGGCTATGGCTACACCTTC. Encoded protein: CASSLTGGGGYGYTF.

The V gene is TRBV2, the J gene TRBJ2-5; 7 bases match TRBD2. The germline CDR1 and CDR2 sequences are SNHLY and FYNNEI. The V and J ends lost 0 bases and 5 bases, in that order; junction bases with no gene match: 6. This CDR3 spans 15 amino acids. CDR3 in amino acids: CASSEALGEGETQYF. The DNA of the CDR3 is TGTGCCAGCAGTGAAGCGCTTGGGGAGGGGGAGACCCAGTACTTC. Full variable domain (remainder filled in from reference TRBV2 and TRBJ2-5): EPEVTQTPSHQVTQMGQEVILRCVPISNHLYFYWYRQILGQKVEFLVSFYNNEISEKSEIFDDQFSVERPDGSNFTLKIRSTKLEDSAMYFCASSEALGEGETQYFGPGTRLLVL.

The CDR3: CASSLLGQGTQETQYF. The DNA for the CDR3 is TGTGCCAGCAGTTTATTGGGGCAGGGTACCCAAGAGACCCAGTACTTC. V gene TRBV28 combines with J gene TRBJ2-5; maybe TRBD1 (5 bases). Germline V gives CDR1 MDHEN, CDR2 SYDVKM. V was pared by 1 base and J by 1 base, with 13 bases between. The CDR3 is 16 amino acids.

The V call is TRBV4-1, the J call TRBJ2-2, with D possibly matching TRBD2 (6 bases). Germline assignment: CDR1 MGHRA and CDR2 YSYEKL. The CDR3 covers 17 residues. Trimming removed 0 bases from V and 2 bases from J, with 13 bases in between. The CDR3 region is CASSQDSGGHNTGELFF. The CDR3 region has the DNA TGCGCCAGCAGCCAAGATTCCGGGGGTCATAACACCGGGGAGCTGTTTTTT.

This chain joins TRBV28 and TRBJ1-2; D is unclear. In germline, CDR1 is MDHEN, CDR2 SYDVKM. The CDR3 has 13 amino acids. Trimming took 2 bases from V and 4 from J, leaving 8 bases between them. The CDR3 loop reads CASSLLESYGYTF. The DNA of the CDR3 is TGTGCCAGCAGTTTACTTGAGTCCTATGGCTACACCTTC.

V is TRBV5-5 and J is TRBJ2-3; 9 nucleotides match TRBD1. V lost 4 bases, J lost 7 bases, and 10 bases stayed unmatched. The CDR3 length is 15 residues. The germline V gene encodes CDR1 SGHKS and CDR2 YYEKEE (reference sequence). The CDR3 is CASSQTGTGLHTQYF. CDR3 nucleotide sequence: TGTGCCAGCAGCCAGACCGGGACAGGGCTTCATACGCAGTATTTT.

The chain couples TRBV11-2 to TRBJ2-2, with D hard to call. Germline CDR1 and CDR2: SGHAT and FQNNGV. Trimming removed 5 bases from V and 1 base from J, with 8 bases in between. The CDR3 is 14 residues long. This chain's CDR3 is CASSHRQNTGELFF. In DNA form, the CDR3 reads TGTGCCAGCAGCCATCGACAGAACACCGGGGAGCTGTTTTTT.

The V and J genes are TRBV28 and TRBJ1-2; 8 bases align to TRBD1. Trimming removed 4 bases from V and 4 bases from J; junction bases left unmatched: 11. CDR1 MDHEN and CDR2 SYDVKM come from the germline V gene. This CDR3 contains 16 residues. CDR3 bases: TGTGCCAGCAGTTCCGAATGGACCACAGGGGGCTATGGCTACACCTTC. Translated: CASSSEWTTGGYGYTF.

The rearrangement uses TRBV28 and TRBJ1-6, with D perhaps matching TRBD1 (6 bases). The germline gives CDR1 MDHEN, CDR2 SYDVKM. This CDR3 region has 14 residues. V gave up 5 bases and J gave up 7 bases, with 12 bases separating them. CDR3 region: CASSLQGGNSPLHF. The DNA for the CDR3 is TGTGCCAGCAGTCTACAGGGAGGGAATTCACCCCTCCACTTT.

This clone was detected only once. This sequence joins TRBV6-5 and TRBJ2-5, with D perhaps matching TRBD1 (6 bases). V was cut by 2 bases and J by 3 bases, with 13 bases left in between. CDR3 length equals 15 residues. Germline CDR1 reads MNHEY; CDR2 reads SVGAGI. DNA of the CDR3: TGTGCCAGCAGTTACGGATTGACAGGAAAAGAGACCCAGTACTTC. Protein: CASSYGLTGKETQYF.

This chain uses TRBV11-2 with TRBJ2-1; 12 bases are a match to TRBD1. The junction had 11 bases not matched to a gene; V was cut back by 4 bases and J by 7 bases. CDR3 length equals 17 residues. Germline V gives CDR1 SGHAT, CDR2 FQNNGV. The CDR3 bases are TGTGCCAGCAGCTCCACTATCCGGGACAGGGGGCGGAATGAGCAGTTCTTC. This codes for CASSSTIRDRGRNEQFF.

This chain's CDR3 is CASSTTGGPTEAFF. DNA for the CDR3: TGTGCCAGCAGCACGACAGGGGGGCCCACTGAAGCTTTCTTT. The chain has TRBV28 and TRBJ1-1; 9 nucleotides agree with TRBD1. The CDR3 contains 14 residues. V shed 6 bases and J 4 bases; nucleotides not matched to a gene: 6. The germline V gene has CDR1 MDHEN and CDR2 SYDVKM. Based on the CDR3 plus reference TRBV28 and TRBJ1-1, the full variable domain is DVKVTQSSRYLVKRTGEKVFLECVQDMDHENMFWYRQDPGLGLRLIYFSYDVKMKEKGDIPEGYSVSREKKERFSLILESASTNQTSMYLCASSTTGGPTEAFFGQGTRLTVV.

The V and J genes are TRBV6-5 and TRBJ1-2, with 8 nucleotides matching TRBD1. J lost 3 bases, V lost 0 bases, and 3 bases had no gene match. The germline V gene encodes CDR1 MNHEY and CDR2 SVGAGI. The CDR3 contains 15 residues. Here the CDR3 reads CASSYSPGGYYGYTF. The CDR3 bases are TGTGCCAGCAGTTACTCCCCAGGGGGCTACTATGGCTACACCTTC.

The chain carries TRBV5-1 and TRBJ2-3, with TRBD2 matching over 10 bases. Trimming at V came to 5 bases and at J to 5 bases, leaving 5 bases not matched to a gene. Germline CDR1 reads SGHRS; CDR2 reads YFSETQ. This CDR3 is built from 14 residues. The CDR3: CASSPSGGVDTQYF. CDR3 nucleotide sequence: TGCGCCAGCAGTCCGAGCGGGGGGGTAGATACGCAGTATTTT.

The chain employs TRBV18 and TRBJ2-5; D not resolved. Between the trimmed V and J ends, which lost 0 bases and 5 bases, there was a span of 7 bases. CDR1 KGHSH and CDR2 LQKENI come from the germline V gene. The CDR3 loop spans 13 amino acids. The CDR3 spells CASSPPVRETQYF. For the CDR3, the DNA is TGTGCCAGCTCACCACCGGTCCGGGAGACCCAGTACTTC.